Presented here are 24 T cell receptor beta chains from one specimen sequenced in a study of OX40 agonist ivuxolimab in advanced cancers. Profiled with immunoSEQ multiplex PCR; TCRdb holds only in-frame clones, not every one. The sample holds more than 55,000 clones; 75% to 90% are singletons and the top ten take roughly 8.2%. Specimen: CD4+ or CD8+ T cells sorted from blood, collected in a trial of the OX40 agonist ivuxolimab. These receptors were collected from an adult with an advanced solid tumor such as melanoma, head and neck, liver or kidney cancer.

The J gene is TRBJ2-7, the V gene TRBV12-5; 8 bases match TRBD1. Germline lookup yields CDR1 LGHNT and CDR2 FRNRAP. The V and J ends lost 1 base and 7 bases, in that order; junction bases with no gene match: 3. This CDR3 region has 13 residues. As DNA, the CDR3 is TGTGCTAGTGGTTTGGAGGGACAGGCGGAGCAGTACTTC. The encoded protein is CASGLEGQAEQYF.

The chain combines TRBV7-9 with TRBJ1-2; D gene uncertain. The CDR3 has 13 amino acids. The germline CDR1 and CDR2 sequences are SEHNR and FQNEAQ (reference sequence). V was cut by 3 bases and J by 8 bases, with 13 bases left in between. CDR3 in DNA: TGTGCCAGCAGCTTTGGAAAGAATGGAGGCTACACCTTC. As protein: CASSFGKNGGYTF.

The chain is built from TRBV11-3 and TRBJ2-2; D call uncertain. In germline, CDR1 is SGHNT, CDR2 YENEEA. V was pared by 4 bases and J by 0 bases, with 6 bases between. This CDR3 contains 14 residues. The CDR3 sequence is CASSWAANTGELFF. CDR3 DNA: TGTGCCAGCAGCTGGGCTGCGAACACCGGGGAGCTGTTTTTT.

The chain joins TRBV7-2 to TRBJ1-1; a possible D gene is TRBD1 (5 bases). This CDR3 has 13 amino acids. Germline V lookup: CDR1 SGHTA, CDR2 FQGNSA. Trimming removed 9 bases from V and 4 bases from J, with 15 bases in between. CDR3 DNA: TGTGCCAGTGAAGTCGGGAGGGGCACTGAAGCTTTCTTT. It specifies CASEVGRGTEAFF.

The J gene is TRBJ1-2, the V gene TRBV4-2; the D gene is possibly TRBD1 (5 bases). V was shortened by 8 bases and J by 7 bases, with 20 bases between the two germline ends. This CDR3 has 14 amino acids. Germline loops: CDR1 LGHNA, CDR2 YNFKEQ. CDR3 sequence: CASASERPQGGYTF. CDR3 in DNA: TGTGCCAGCGCTTCGGAGAGGCCTCAGGGTGGCTACACCTTC.

The chain has TRBV28 and TRBJ2-1; D remains unclear. This CDR3 spans 14 amino acids. The V end lost 5 bases, the J end lost 7 bases, and 15 bases lay between the germline ends. The germline V gene has CDR1 MDHEN and CDR2 SYDVKM. The CDR3 region is CASSPPDFWNEQFF. The CDR3 nucleotides are TGTGCCAGCAGTCCACCGGATTTTTGGAATGAGCAGTTCTTC.

This rearrangement joins TRBV7-3 to TRBJ1-6, with TRBD1 identical over 8 bases. The CDR3 totals 14 residues. Germline V gene lookup returns CDR1 SGHTA and CDR2 FQGTGA. Trimming removed 5 bases from V and 7 bases from J; junction bases left unmatched: 4. The CDR3 region is CASSRGQENSPLHF. For the CDR3, the DNA is TGTGCCAGCAGCAGGGGACAGGAAAATTCACCCCTCCACTTT.

This clone was recorded once. V gene TRBV6-5 combines with J gene TRBJ2-7; 9 bases align to TRBD1. CDR1 and CDR2 from the germline V gene are MNHEY and SVGAGI. After removal of 4 bases from V and 4 bases from J, the junction contained 5 bases not matched to a gene. This CDR3 comprises 14 residues. The CDR3 loop reads CASSSQQGAYEQYF. CDR3 coding DNA: TGTGCCAGCAGTTCTCAACAGGGGGCATACGAGCAGTACTTC.

This chain links TRBV5-6 with TRBJ1-4, with a tentative D call TRBD1 (6 bases). The V end lost 3 bases, the J end lost 2 bases, and 8 bases lay between the germline ends. Germline V gene lookup returns CDR1 SGHDT and CDR2 YYEEEE. The CDR3 runs to 14 residues. The CDR3 is CASSSQGTNEKLFF. CDR3 bases: TGTGCCAGCAGCTCACAGGGTACTAATGAAAAACTGTTTTTT.

The chain recombines TRBV28 with TRBJ1-4; D is unresolved. Germline CDR1 is MDHEN and CDR2 is SYDVKM. Trimming took 6 bases from V and 7 from J, leaving 15 bases between them. The length of the CDR3 is 14 residues. The CDR3 loop is CASSTPFGPEKLFF. In DNA, the CDR3 is TGTGCCAGCAGCACCCCCTTTGGGCCTGAAAAACTGTTTTTT.

This chain links TRBV27 with TRBJ1-6; D perhaps matches TRBD1 (6 bases). With 6 bases removed from V and 8 bases from J, the gap between germline ends came to 23 bases. The CDR3 loop spans 17 amino acids. Germline V gene sequence: CDR1 MNHEY, CDR2 SMNVEV (reference sequence). The CDR3 coding sequence is TGTGCCAGCAGGGATTCGTCAGGGACAACCTGGGATTCACCCCTCCACTTT. Amino acid sequence: CASRDSSGTTWDSPLHF.

The V and J genes are TRBV5-6 and TRBJ1-6; no definite D call. The CDR3 covers 16 residues. V lost 1 base, J lost 7 bases, and 15 bases lay in between. CDR1 SGHDT and CDR2 YYEEEE come from the germline V gene. The CDR3 DNA reads TGTGCCAGCAGCTTGAGCCCCGGTGTAACGAATTCACCCCTCCACTTT. Its translation is CASSLSPGVTNSPLHF.

This clone has just a few counts. The rearrangement joins TRBV7-2 to TRBJ1-1, with D possibly being TRBD1 (5 bases). The length of the CDR3 is 14 residues. V lost 4 bases to trimming and J lost 5 bases, with 14 bases between them. The germline gives CDR1 SGHTA, CDR2 FQGNSA. The CDR3: CASSSQVTGTEAFF. The CDR3 nucleotides are TGTGCCAGCAGCTCACAGGTTACGGGGACTGAAGCTTTCTTT.

The rearrangement joins TRBV5-1 to TRBJ1-1, with D possibly matching TRBD1 (5 bases). This CDR3 region has 13 residues. Germline values: CDR1 SGHRS, CDR2 YFSETQ. V gave up 0 bases and J gave up 4 bases, with 7 bases separating them. The CDR3 sequence is CASSLGDPTEAFF. The CDR3 DNA sequence: TGCGCCAGCAGCTTGGGGGACCCCACTGAAGCTTTCTTT.

V and J are TRBV6-6 and TRBJ2-7, with D possibly matching TRBD2 (5 bases). Trimming stripped 8 bases from V and 2 bases from J, with 16 bases between. CDR3 length equals 14 residues. Germline CDR1 is MNHNY and CDR2 is SVGAGI (reference sequence). The CDR3 loop reads CASRRGNGAYEQYF. The CDR3 nucleotides are TGTGCCAGCCGTAGAGGGAACGGTGCCTACGAGCAGTACTTC.

The V and J genes are TRBV7-8 and TRBJ2-1; 9 nucleotides match TRBD2. V dropped 3 bases and J dropped 7; count of bases not matched to a gene: 7. Germline assignment: CDR1 SGHVS and CDR2 FQNEAQ. The CDR3 spans 15 residues. CDR3 loop: CASSFLAGGLNEQFF. CDR3 DNA: TGTGCCAGCAGCTTTCTTGCGGGGGGGTTGAATGAGCAGTTCTTC. Supplemented by reference TRBV7-8 and TRBJ2-1, the full variable domain reads GAGVSQSPRYKVAKRGQDVALRCDPISGHVSLFWYQQALGQGPEFLTYFQNEAQLDKSGLPSDRFFAERPEGSVSTLKIQRTQQEDSAVYLCASSFLAGGLNEQFFGPGTRLTVL.

This chain joins TRBV9 and TRBJ2-2; D possibly corresponds to TRBD1 (6 bases). The V end lost 7 bases, the J end lost 0 bases, and 19 bases lay between the germline ends. The CDR3 runs to 17 residues. The germline gives CDR1 SGDLS, CDR2 YYNGEE. This CDR3 is CASEKTGLPANTGELFF. The CDR3 DNA is TGTGCCAGCGAAAAAACAGGGCTCCCGGCGAACACCGGGGAGCTGTTTTTT.

The rearrangement uses TRBV10-3 and TRBJ1-6, with 7 nucleotides matching TRBD1. The CDR3 length is 15 residues. Germline CDR1 ENHRY, CDR2 SYGVKD. V shed 6 bases, J shed 9 bases, and the junction held 11 bases outside the gene matches. The CDR3 bases are TGTGCCATCAGGGAATCAGGGGGGCGAGGTTCACCCCTCCACTTT. Translation gives CAIRESGGRGSPLHF.

DNA of the CDR3: TGTGCCATCAGTGACCCCGGACAGTGGAATGAGCAGTTCTTC. Protein sequence: CAISDPGQWNEQFF. The chain carries TRBV10-3 and TRBJ2-1, with D perhaps TRBD1 (6 bases). Trimming cost V 3 bases and J 7 bases, with 13 bases left between them. Germline V gene data show CDR1 as ENHRY and CDR2 as SYGVKD. The CDR3 consists of 14 residues.

The chain combines TRBV11-2 with TRBJ2-1, with 14 bases lining up with TRBD2. The trim removed 1 base at V and 8 bases at J, leaving 1 base unmatched. This CDR3 contains 15 residues. CDR1 SGHAT and CDR2 FQNNGV come from the germline V gene. The CDR3 region is CASSLVGLAGDEQFF. CDR3 nucleotide sequence: TGTGCCAGCAGCTTAGTGGGACTAGCGGGGGATGAGCAGTTCTTC.

This clone was counted a few times. This sequence joins TRBV19 and TRBJ2-7; 7 bases are a match to TRBD2. The V gene's germline CDR1 is LNHDA and CDR2 SQIVND (reference sequence). The V segment lost 3 bases and the J segment 8 bases; nucleotides outside the gene matches: 1. The CDR3 has 11 amino acids. CDR3 protein: CASSIGGKQYF. For the CDR3, the DNA is TGTGCCAGTAGTATCGGGGGGAAGCAGTACTTC. Combining the CDR3 with reference TRBV19 and TRBJ2-7 gives the whole variable domain DGGITQSPKYLFRKEGQNVTLSCEQNLNHDAMYWYRQDPGQGLRLIYYSQIVNDFQKGDIAEGYSVSREKKESFPLTVTSAQKNPTAFYLCASSIGGKQYFGPGTRLTVT.

CDR3: CASSPGTLDSYEQYF. The CDR3 DNA is TGTGCCAGCAGTCCCGGGACACTAGATTCCTACGAGCAGTACTTC. The gene calls are TRBV6-5 and TRBJ2-7; possible D gene TRBD1, 6 bases. CDR1 MNHEY and CDR2 SVGAGI come from the germline V gene. V was pared by 5 bases and J by 1 base, with 15 bases between. The CDR3 spans 15 residues.

This chain links TRBV11-2 with TRBJ2-3; possible D gene TRBD1, 7 bases. V was shortened by 1 base and J by 0 bases, with 11 bases between the two germline ends. The CDR3 totals 16 residues. CDR1 and CDR2 from the germline V gene are SGHAT and FQNNGV. The CDR3 protein is CASSLAGDSSTDTQYF. The DNA of the CDR3 is TGTGCCAGCAGCTTAGCGGGGGACAGTAGCACAGATACGCAGTATTTT.

V gene TRBV4-2 combines with J gene TRBJ1-3, with TRBD1 as a possible D gene (5 bases). Germline CDR1 and CDR2: LGHNA and YNFKEQ. The V gene lost 0 bases and the J gene lost 4 bases, with 10 bases spanning the gap. The CDR3 length is 15 residues. Here the CDR3 DNA reads TGTGCCAGCAGCCAAGAGGCAGGGTTGGGAAACACCATATATTTT. It is translated as CASSQEAGLGNTIYF.